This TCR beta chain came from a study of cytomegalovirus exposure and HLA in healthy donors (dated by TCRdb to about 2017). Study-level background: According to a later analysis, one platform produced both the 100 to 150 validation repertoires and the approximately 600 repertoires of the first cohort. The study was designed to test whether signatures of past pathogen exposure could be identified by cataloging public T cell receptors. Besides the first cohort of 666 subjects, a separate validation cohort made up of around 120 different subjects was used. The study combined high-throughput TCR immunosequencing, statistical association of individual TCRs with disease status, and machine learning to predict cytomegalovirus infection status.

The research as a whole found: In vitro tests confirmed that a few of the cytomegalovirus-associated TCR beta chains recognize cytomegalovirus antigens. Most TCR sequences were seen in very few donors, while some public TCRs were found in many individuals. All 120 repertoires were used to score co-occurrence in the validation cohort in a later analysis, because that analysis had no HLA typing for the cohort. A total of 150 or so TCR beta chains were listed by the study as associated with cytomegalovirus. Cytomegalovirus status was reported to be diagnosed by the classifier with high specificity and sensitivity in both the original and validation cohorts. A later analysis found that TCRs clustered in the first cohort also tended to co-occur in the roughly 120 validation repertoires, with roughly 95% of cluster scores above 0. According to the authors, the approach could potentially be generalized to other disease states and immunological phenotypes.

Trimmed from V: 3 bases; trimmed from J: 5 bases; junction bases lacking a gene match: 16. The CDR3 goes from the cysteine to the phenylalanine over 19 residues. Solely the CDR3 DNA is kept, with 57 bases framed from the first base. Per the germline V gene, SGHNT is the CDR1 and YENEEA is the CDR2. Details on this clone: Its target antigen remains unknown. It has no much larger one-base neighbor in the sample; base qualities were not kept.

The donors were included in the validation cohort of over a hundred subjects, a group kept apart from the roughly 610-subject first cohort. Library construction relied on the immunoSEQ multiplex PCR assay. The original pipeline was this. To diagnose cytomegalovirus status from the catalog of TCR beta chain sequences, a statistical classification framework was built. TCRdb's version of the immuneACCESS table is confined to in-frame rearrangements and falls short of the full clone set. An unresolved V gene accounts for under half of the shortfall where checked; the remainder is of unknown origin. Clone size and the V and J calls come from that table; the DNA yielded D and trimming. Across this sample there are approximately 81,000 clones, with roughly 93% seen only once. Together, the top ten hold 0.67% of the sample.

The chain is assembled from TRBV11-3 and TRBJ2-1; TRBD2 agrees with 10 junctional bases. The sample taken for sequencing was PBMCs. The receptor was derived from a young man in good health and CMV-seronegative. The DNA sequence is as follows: TGTGCCAGCAGCTTCCCGCTTGGGGTAGCGGGAGGCCACAACAATGAGCAGTTCTTC. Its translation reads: CASSFPLGVAGGHNNEQFF.